The present T cell receptor (beta chain) was sequenced within a study of control samples from healthy donors and cancer patients. Sequenced by immunoSEQ multiplex PCR; TCRdb stores in-frame clones only, minus some. The data contain 90,000 to 100,000 clones, over 60% of them seen just once; the ten biggest clones take up under 12%. The CDR3 runs to 17 residues. V dropped 0 bases and J dropped 6; count of bases not matched to a gene: 8. From germline, CDR1 is MNHEY and CDR2 SVGEGT. The specimen sequenced was blood. The sequence derives from a woman aged 25 to 39 in good health. The chain links TRBV6-2 or TRBV6-3 to TRBJ2-1; 10 bases are shared with TRBD2. CDR3 DNA: TGTGCCAGCAGTTACTCGAGCTTGCTAGCGGGGGCCAATGAGCAGTTCTTC. Translating it yields CASSYSSLLAGANEQFF.